This T cell receptor (beta chain) emerged from a study of response to subunit inactivated influenza vaccine. This clonotype occurred many times. Antigen unknown. Points from the study as a whole: The authors proposed limited new T cell recruitment per seasonal influenza vaccination.

A single record per CDR3 protein comes from TCRdb applying MiXCR to the RT-PCR reads. The sample contains hundreds of thousands of distinct CDR3 sequences, less than 20% of which appear only once. The sample here was PBMCs from blood, taken 11 to 12 days after vaccination. The receptor was isolated from a man in his fifties or sixties who received an inactivated influenza vaccine.

The DNA of the CDR3 is TGTGCCAGCAGCCAAGATGGGGCGGATCAGCCCCAGCATTTT. It specifies CASSQDGADQPQHF. The chain is built from TRBV4-2 and TRBJ1-5; D is perhaps TRBD1 (5 bases). Germline CDR1 reads LGHNA; CDR2 reads YNFKEQ. The CDR3 is 14 amino acids. The V and J ends lost 0 bases and 5 bases respectively, with 8 bases between them.